The source of this T cell receptor beta chain is a study of identical twins. This clonotype has just a few counts. This CDR3 contains 14 residues. Germline V gene lookup returns CDR1 DFQATT and CDR2 SNEGSKA (reference sequence). V gave up 6 bases and J gave up 0 bases, with 12 bases separating them. TCRdb reprocessed the 5' RACE reads with MiXCR, giving one entry per CDR3 protein. In the table there are 650,000 to 750,000 distinct CDR3 sequences, around 21% of which are singletons. The same data also contributed to another study, on T cells expressing NK-cell markers.

Material for sequencing was PBMCs. V and J are TRBV20-1 and TRBJ2-1; D unresolved. This TCR came from a woman in her late teens or twenties in good health. The CDR3 loop reads CSALDRSSYNEQFF. CDR3 in DNA: TGCAGTGCACTGGACCGTAGCTCCTACAATGAGCAGTTCTTC.